The clone carrying this TCR beta chain was found a few times. Germline V lookup: CDR1 SGHKS, CDR2 YYEKEE (reference sequence). V lost 4 bases, J lost 4 bases, and 11 bases stayed unmatched. The CDR3 is 16 amino acids. The protocol was immunoSEQ multiplex PCR, while the TCRdb copy is restricted to in-frame clones and leaves out a portion. The table shows almost 550,000 clones, with approximately 78% occurring only once. This sample was included in a study of shared T cell receptors in the human thymus. In addition, the sample was reused for a study of human thymus T cells. That source notes: Donors were healthy Finnish babies undergoing corrective operations for congenital heart defects. Corrective heart surgery yielded the resections from which the thymus tissue came. V and J genes seemed to be used with bias in thymic and blood repertoires. Related work showed strongly overlapping thymic repertoires across unrelated individuals.

The V and J genes are TRBV5-5 and TRBJ2-7, with TRBD2 identical over 10 bases. The receptor comes from a boy in the first two years of life with a congenital heart defect. The sample consisted of thymocytes. The CDR3 spells CASSRNPGTSDYEQYF. The CDR3 coding sequence is TGTGCCAGCAGCCGGAACCCCGGGACTAGCGATTACGAGCAGTACTTC.